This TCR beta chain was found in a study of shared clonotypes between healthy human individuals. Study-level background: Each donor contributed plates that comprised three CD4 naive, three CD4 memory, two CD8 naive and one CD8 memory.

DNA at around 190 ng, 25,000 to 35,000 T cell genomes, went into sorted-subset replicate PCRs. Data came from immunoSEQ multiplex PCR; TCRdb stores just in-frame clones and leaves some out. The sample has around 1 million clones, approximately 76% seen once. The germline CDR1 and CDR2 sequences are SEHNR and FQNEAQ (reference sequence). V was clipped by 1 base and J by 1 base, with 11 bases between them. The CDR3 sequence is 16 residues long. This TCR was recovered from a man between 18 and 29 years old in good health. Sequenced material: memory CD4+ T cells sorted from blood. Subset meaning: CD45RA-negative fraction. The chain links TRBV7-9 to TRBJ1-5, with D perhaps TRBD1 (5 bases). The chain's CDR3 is CASSLGSGGSNQPQHF. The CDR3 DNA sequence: TGTGCCAGCAGCTTAGGATCGGGGGGAAGCAATCAGCCCCAGCATTTT.